This TCR beta chain was profiled in a study of graft-versus-host responses after intestinal transplantation. Study-level points and caveats: After transplant, early declines in HvG clones were associated with peak levels of circulating GvH clones.

This clone has a handful of counts. Its antigen is as yet unknown. Profiled with immunoSEQ multiplex PCR; TCRdb holds only in-frame clones, not every one. The sample consists of more than 10,000 clones, more than 85% of them appearing once. Noted time point: postoperative day 105 after intestinal transplantation (dayNNNN = postoperative day). This CDR3 has 13 amino acids. In germline, CDR1 is MNHEY, CDR2 SVGAGI. V lost 3 bases to trimming and J lost 5 bases, with 10 bases between them. The chain joins TRBV6-5 to TRBJ1-2; no clear D. The receptor comes from a human patient who received an intestinal transplant, so some T cells may come from the graft donor. The sequencing used PBMCs, collected 105 days after intestinal transplantation. The CDR3 DNA reads as TGTGCCAGCAGTTATGGCCAGTCTTATGGCTACACCTTC. Encoded protein: CASSYGQSYGYTF.